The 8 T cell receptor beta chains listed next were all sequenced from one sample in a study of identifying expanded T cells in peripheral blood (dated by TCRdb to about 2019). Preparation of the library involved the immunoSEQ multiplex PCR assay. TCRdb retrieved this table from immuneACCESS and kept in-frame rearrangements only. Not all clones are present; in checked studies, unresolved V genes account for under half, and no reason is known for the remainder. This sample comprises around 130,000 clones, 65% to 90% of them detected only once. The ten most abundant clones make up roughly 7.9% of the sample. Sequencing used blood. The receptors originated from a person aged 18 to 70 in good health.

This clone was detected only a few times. For the CDR3, the DNA is TGTGCCAGCAGACTTATCAGCCTAGCAACAGATACGCAGTATTTT. Amino acids: CASRLISLATDTQYF. The rearrangement uses TRBV28 and TRBJ2-3; D is possibly TRBD2 (5 bases). Trimming cost V 6 bases and J 3 bases, with 16 bases left between them. From germline, CDR1 is MDHEN and CDR2 SYDVKM. The CDR3 runs to 15 residues. Full variable domain (rest looked up from reference TRBV28 and TRBJ2-3): DVKVTQSSRYLVKRTGEKVFLECVQDMDHENMFWYRQDPGLGLRLIYFSYDVKMKEKGDIPEGYSVSREKKERFSLILESASTNQTSMYLCASRLISLATDTQYFGPGTRLTVL.

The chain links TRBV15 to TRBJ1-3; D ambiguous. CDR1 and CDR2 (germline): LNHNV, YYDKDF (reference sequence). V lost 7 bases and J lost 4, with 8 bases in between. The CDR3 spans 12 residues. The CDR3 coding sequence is TGTGCCACCAATGGCGACGGAAACACCATATATTTT. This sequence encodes CATNGDGNTIYF.

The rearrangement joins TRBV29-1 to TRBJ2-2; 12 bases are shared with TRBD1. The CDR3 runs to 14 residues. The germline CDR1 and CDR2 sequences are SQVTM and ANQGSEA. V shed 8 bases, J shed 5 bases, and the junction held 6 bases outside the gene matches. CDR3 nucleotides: TGCAGCACGGGACAGGGGGCGAGTACCGGGGAGCTGTTTTTT. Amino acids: CSTGQGASTGELFF.

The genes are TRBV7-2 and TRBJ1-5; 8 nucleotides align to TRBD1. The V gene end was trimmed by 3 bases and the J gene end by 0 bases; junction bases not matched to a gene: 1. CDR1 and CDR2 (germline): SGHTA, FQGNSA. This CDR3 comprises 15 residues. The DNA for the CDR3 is TGTGCCAGCAGCTTTGACAGGGGTAGCAATCAGCCCCAGCATTTT. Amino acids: CASSFDRGSNQPQHF. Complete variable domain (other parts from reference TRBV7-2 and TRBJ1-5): GAGVSQSPSNKVTEKGKDVELRCDPISGHTALYWYRQSLGQGLEFLIYFQGNSAPDKSGLPSDRFSAERTGGSVSTLTIQRTQQEDSAVYLCASSFDRGSNQPQHFGDGTRLSIL.

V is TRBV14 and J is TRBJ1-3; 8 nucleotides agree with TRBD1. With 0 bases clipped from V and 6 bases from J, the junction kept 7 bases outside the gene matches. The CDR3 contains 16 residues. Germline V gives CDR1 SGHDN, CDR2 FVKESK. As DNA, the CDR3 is TGTGCCAGCAGCCAAGATCTGTCAGGGGGCGAAAACACCATATATTTT. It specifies CASSQDLSGGENTIYF.

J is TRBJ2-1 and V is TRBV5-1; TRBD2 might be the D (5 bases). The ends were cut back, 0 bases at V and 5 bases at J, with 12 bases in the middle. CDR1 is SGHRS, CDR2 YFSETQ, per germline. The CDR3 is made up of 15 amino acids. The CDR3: CASSLGIGLNNEQFF. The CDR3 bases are TGCGCCAGCAGCTTGGGGATTGGACTTAACAATGAGCAGTTCTTC.

CDR3: CASSGRWEFEQYF. The CDR3, as DNA: TGTGCCAGCAGTGGGCGGTGGGAGTTTGAGCAGTACTTC. V and J are TRBV2 and TRBJ2-7, with a tentative D call TRBD2 (5 bases). Germline CDR1 and CDR2: SNHLY and FYNNEI. CDR3 length: 13 amino acids. Trimming left V 4 bases short and J 7 bases short, with 14 bases between.

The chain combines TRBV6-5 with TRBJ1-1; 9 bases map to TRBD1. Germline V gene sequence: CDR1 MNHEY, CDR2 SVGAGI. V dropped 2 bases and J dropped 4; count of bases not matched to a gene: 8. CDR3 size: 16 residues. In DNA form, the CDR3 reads TGTGCCAGCAGTTACACCATAGACAGGGGGGGCACTGAAGCTTTCTTT. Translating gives CASSYTIDRGGTEAFF.